This T cell receptor (beta chain) derives from a study of blood T cells in healthy people across ages. For the second PCR, which ran for about 6 to 12 cycles, a sample-barcoded 5' primer and a J-beta primer mix were used. Sequencing of every sample gave 2.5 million or more CDR3-containing paired-end reads. TCRdb reprocessed the 5' RACE reads via MiXCR and lists one record per CDR3 protein. The table has hundreds of thousands of distinct CDR3 sequences, roughly 48% seen once. The junction had 6 bases not matched to a gene; V was cut back by 7 bases and J by 3 bases. The CDR3 sequence is 15 residues long.

The specimen sequenced was blood. The chain is built from TRBV12-3 or TRBV12-4 and TRBJ2-6; 7 nucleotides align to TRBD1. The receptor was isolated from a man older than 75 in good health. The CDR3 is CASIYRGGGANVLTF. The CDR3 bases are TGTGCCAGCATATACAGGGGTGGTGGGGCCAACGTCCTGACTTTC.